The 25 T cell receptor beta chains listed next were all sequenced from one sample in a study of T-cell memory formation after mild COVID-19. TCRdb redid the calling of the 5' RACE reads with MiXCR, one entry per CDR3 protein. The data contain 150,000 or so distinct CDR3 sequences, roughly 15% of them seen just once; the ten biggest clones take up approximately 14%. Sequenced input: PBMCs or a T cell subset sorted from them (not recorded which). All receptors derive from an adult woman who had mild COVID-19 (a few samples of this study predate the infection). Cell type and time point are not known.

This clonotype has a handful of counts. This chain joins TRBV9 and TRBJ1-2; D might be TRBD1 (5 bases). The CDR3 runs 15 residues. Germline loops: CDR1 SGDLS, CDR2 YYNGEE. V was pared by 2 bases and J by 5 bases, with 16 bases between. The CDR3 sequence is CASSVGGDLGYGYTF. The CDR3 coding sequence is TGTGCCAGCAGCGTCGGGGGGGACCTGGGTTATGGCTACACCTTC.

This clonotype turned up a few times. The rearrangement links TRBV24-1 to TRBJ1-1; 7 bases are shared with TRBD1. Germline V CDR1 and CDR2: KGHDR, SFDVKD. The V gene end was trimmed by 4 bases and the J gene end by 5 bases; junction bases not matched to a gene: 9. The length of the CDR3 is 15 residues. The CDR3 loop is CATSDSRQGGTEAFF. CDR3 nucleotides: TGTGCCACCAGTGACTCCCGACAGGGTGGAACTGAAGCTTTCTTT.

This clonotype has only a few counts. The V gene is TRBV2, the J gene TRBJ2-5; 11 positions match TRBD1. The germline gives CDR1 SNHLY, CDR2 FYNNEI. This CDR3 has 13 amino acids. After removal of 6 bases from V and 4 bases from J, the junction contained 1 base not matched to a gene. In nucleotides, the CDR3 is TGTGCCAGCAGGGGGACAGGGGGAGAGACCCAGTACTTC. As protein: CASRGTGGETQYF.

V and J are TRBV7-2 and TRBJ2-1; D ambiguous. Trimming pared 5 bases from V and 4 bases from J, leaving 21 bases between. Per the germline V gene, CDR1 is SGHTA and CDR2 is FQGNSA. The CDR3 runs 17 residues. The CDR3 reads CASSQSAAHDVYNEQFF. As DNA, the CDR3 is TGTGCCAGCAGCCAATCTGCAGCCCATGATGTATACAATGAGCAGTTCTTC.

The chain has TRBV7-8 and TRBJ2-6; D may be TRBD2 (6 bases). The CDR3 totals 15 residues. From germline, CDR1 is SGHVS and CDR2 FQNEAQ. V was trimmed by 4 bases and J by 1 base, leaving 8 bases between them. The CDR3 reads CASSWGRSGANVLTF. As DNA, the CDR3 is TGTGCCAGCAGCTGGGGGAGGTCTGGGGCCAACGTCCTGACTTTC.

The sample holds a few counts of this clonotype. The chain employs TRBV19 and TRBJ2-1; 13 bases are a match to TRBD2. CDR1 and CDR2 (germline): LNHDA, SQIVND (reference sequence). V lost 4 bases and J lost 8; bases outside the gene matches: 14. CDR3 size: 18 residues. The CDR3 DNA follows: TGTGCCAGTAGTAGGGTTGGAAGGACTAGCGGGAGATCTGATGAGCAGTTCTTC. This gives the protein CASSRVGRTSGRSDEQFF.

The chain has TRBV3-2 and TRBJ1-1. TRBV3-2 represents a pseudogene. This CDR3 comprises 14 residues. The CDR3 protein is CASSPNGQNTEAFF. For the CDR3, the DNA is TGTGCCAGCAGCCCCAATGGGCAAAACACTGAAGCTTTCTTT.

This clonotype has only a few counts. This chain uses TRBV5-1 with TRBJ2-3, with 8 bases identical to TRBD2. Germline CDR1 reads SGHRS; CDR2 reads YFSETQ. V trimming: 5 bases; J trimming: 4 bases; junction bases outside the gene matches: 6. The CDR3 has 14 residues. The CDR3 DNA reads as TGCGCCAGCAGAATAGCGGGGCCAGCAGATACGCAGTATTTT. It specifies CASRIAGPADTQYF.

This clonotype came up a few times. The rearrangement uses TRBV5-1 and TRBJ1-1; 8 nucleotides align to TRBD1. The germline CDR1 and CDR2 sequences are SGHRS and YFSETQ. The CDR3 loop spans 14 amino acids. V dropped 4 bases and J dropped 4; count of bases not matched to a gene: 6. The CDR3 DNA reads TGCGCCAGCAGCACGGGACAGGTCGGCACTGAAGCTTTCTTT. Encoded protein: CASSTGQVGTEAFF.

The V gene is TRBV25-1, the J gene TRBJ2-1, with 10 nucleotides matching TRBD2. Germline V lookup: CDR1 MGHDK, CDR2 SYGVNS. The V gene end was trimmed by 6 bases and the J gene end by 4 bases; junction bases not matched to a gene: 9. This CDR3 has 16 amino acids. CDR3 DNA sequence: TGTGCCAGCAGCAATAGGACTAGCGGACCGTACAATGAGCAGTTCTTC. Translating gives CASSNRTSGPYNEQFF.

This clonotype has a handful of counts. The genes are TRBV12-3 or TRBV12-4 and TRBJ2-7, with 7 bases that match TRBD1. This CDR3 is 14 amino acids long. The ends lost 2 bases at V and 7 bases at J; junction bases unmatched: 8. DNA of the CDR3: TGTGCCAGCAGTTTACGAGACAGGGTGGAAGAGCAGTACTTC. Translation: CASSLRDRVEEQYF.

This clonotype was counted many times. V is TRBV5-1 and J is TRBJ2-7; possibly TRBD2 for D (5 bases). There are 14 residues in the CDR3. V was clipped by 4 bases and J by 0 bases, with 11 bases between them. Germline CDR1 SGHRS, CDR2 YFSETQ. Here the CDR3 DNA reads TGCGCCAGCAGCCCTCGACGGGACTCCTACGAGCAGTACTTC. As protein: CASSPRRDSYEQYF.

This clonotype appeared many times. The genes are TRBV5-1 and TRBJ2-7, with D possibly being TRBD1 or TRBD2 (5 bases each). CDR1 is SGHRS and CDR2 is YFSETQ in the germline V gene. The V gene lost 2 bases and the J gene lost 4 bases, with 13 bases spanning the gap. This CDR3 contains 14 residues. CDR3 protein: CASSFVWGRYEQYF. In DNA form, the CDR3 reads TGCGCCAGCAGCTTCGTGTGGGGGAGATACGAGCAGTACTTC.

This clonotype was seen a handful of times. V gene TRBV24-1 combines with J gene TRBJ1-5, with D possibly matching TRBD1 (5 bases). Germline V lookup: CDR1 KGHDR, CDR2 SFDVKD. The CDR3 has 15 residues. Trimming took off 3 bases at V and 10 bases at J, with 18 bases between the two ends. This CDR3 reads CATSDGTGPYPPQHF. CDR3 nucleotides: TGTGCCACCAGTGATGGTACAGGTCCCTATCCACCCCAGCATTTT.

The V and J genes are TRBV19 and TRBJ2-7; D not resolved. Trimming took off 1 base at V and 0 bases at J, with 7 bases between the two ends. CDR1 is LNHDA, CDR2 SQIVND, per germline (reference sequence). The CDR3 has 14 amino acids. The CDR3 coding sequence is TGTGCCAGTAGTATAGCAGGTAGCTCCTACGAGCAGTACTTC. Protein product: CASSIAGSSYEQYF.

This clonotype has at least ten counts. The CDR3 DNA reads TGCAGCGTGGACGCGGGACTGCGAGGGGAGACCCAGTACTTC. This encodes CSVDAGLRGETQYF. The V gene is TRBV29-1, the J gene TRBJ2-5; possibly TRBD2 for D (6 bases). Germline values: CDR1 SQVTM, CDR2 ANQGSEA. Between the trimmed V and J ends, which lost 6 bases and 5 bases, there was a span of 19 bases. The CDR3 totals 14 residues.

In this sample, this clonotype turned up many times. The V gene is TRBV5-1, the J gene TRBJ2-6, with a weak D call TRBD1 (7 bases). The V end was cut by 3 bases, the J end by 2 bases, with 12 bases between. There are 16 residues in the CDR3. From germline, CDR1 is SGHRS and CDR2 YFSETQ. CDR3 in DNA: TGCGCCAGCAGCTCGCGGAGGGGGCCTGGGGCCAACGTCCTGACTTTC. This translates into CASSSRRGPGANVLTF.

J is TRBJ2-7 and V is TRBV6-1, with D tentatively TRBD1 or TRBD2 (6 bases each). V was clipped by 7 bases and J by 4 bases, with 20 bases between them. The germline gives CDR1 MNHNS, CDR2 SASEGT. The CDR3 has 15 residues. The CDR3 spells CASTQRRGGMYEQYF. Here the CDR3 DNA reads TGTGCCAGCACCCAGAGACGAGGGGGGATGTACGAGCAGTACTTC.

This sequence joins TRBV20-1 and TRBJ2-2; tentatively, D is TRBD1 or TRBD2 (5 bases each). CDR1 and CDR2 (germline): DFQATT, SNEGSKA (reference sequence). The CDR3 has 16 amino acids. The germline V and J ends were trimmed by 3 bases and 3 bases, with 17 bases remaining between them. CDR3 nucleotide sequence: TGCAGTGCTAGGGGACCGGGACGAATGGACACCGGGGAGCTGTTTTTT. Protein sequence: CSARGPGRMDTGELFF.

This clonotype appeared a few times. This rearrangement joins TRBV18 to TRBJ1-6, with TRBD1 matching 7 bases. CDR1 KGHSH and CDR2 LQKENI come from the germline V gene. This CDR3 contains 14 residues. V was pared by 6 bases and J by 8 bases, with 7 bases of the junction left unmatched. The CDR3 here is CASSQRQGDSPLHF. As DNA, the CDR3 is TGTGCCAGCTCGCAGAGACAGGGTGATTCACCCCTCCACTTT.

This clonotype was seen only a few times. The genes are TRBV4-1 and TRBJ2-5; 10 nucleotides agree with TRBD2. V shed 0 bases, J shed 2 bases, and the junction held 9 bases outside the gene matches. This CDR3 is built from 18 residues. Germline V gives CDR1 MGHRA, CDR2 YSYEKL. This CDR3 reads CASSQEGGGGLAQETQYF. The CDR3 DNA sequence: TGCGCCAGCAGCCAAGAAGGGGGCGGGGGACTAGCGCAAGAGACCCAGTACTTC.

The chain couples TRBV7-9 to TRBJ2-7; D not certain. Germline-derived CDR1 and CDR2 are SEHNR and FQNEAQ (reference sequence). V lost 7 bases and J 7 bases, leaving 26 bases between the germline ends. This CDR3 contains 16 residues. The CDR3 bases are TGTGCCAGCACCCCTCATCCGGCTCCGACTCAGCCTGAGCAGTACTTC. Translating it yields CASTPHPAPTQPEQYF.

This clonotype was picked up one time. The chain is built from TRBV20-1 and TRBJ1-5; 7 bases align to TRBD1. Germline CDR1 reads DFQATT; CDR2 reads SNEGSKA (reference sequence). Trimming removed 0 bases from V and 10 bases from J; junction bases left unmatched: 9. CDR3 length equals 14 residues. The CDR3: CSAREAGGMSPQHF. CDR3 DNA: TGCAGTGCTAGAGAGGCAGGGGGGATGAGTCCCCAGCATTTT.

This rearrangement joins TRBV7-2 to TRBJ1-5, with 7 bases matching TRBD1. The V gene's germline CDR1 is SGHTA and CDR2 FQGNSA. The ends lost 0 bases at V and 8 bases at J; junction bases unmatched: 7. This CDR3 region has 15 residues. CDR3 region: CASSLASDRIEPQHF. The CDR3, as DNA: TGTGCCAGCAGCTTAGCCTCGGACAGGATTGAGCCCCAGCATTTT.

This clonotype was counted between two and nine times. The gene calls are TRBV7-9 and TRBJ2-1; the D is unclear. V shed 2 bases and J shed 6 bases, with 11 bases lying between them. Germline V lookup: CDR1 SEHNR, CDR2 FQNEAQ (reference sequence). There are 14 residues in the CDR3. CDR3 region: CASSLSYRVNEQFF. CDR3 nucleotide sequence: TGTGCCAGCAGCTTATCTTATAGGGTCAATGAGCAGTTCTTC.